This T cell receptor beta chain was found in a study of T cell responses to AZD1222 COVID-19 vaccine. Comments on this clone: Its matching antigen is unknown.

Profiling relied on immunoSEQ multiplex PCR, and the TCRdb table lists in-frame clones only, not all of them. The data contain about 120,000 clones, approximately 90% of them singletons. Study-level findings and limits: Recipients of two AZD1222 doses showed rising Spike-specific TCR breadth and depth. At study baseline, merely several AZD1222 recipients were seropositive.

The CDR3 extends over 17 amino acids. Losses at the gene ends were 5 bases for V and 5 bases for J; bases not matched to a gene: 16. Germline CDR1 is KGHSH and CDR2 is LQKENI. Sample: peripheral blood, taken on day 0 of AZD1222 vaccination. This sequence joins TRBV18 and TRBJ2-3, with 7 bases fitting TRBD2. The TCR originated in an adult in good health. The CDR3: CASSKRGLAVLEDTQYF. The CDR3 coding sequence is TGTGCCAGCTCAAAACGAGGCCTAGCGGTGTTGGAAGATACGCAGTATTTT.